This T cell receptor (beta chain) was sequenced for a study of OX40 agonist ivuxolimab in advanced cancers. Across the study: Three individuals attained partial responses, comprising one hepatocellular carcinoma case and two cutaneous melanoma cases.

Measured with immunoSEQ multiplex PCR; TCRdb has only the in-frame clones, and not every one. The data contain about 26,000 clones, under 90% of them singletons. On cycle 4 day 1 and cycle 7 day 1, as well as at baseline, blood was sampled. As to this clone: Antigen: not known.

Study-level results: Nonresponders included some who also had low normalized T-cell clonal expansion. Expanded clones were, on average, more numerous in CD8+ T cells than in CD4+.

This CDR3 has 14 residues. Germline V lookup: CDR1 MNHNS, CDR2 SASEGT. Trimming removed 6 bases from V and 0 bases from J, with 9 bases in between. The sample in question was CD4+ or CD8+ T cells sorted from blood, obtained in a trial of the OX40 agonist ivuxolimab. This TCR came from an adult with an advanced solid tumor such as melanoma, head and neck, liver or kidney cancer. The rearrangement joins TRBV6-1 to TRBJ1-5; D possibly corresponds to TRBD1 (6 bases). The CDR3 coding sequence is TGTGCCAGCAGGGACAGCTATAGCAATCAGCCCCAGCATTTT. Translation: CASRDSYSNQPQHF.